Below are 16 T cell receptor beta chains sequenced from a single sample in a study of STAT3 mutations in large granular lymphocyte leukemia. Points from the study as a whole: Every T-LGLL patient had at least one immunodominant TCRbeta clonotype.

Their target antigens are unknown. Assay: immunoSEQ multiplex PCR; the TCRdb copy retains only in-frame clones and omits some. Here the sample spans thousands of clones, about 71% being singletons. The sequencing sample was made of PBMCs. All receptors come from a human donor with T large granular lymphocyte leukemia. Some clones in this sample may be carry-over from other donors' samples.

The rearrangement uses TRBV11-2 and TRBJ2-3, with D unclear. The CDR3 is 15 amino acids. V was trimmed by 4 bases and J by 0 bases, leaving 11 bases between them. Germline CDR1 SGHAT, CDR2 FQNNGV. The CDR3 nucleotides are TGTGCCAGCAGCTCGGTGGCAGCAAGCACAGATACGCAGTATTTT. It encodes CASSSVAASTDTQYF.

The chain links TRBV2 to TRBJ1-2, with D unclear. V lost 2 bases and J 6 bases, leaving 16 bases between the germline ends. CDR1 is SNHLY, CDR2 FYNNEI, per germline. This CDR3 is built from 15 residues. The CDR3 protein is CASSERPQFSDGYTF. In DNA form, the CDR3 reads TGTGCCAGCAGTGAAAGGCCTCAGTTCAGCGATGGCTACACCTTC.

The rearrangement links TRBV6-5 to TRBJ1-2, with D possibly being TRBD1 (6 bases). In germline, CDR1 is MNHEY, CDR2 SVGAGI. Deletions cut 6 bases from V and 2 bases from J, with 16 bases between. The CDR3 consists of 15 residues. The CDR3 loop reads CASRGWWGQNYGYTF. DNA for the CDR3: TGTGCCAGCAGGGGATGGTGGGGACAAAACTATGGCTACACCTTC.

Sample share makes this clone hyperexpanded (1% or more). The CDR3 coding sequence is TGCAGCGTTGAAGTGGGGCCCGAGCAGTACTTC. This encodes CSVEVGPEQYF. The rearrangement joins TRBV29-1 to TRBJ2-7; TRBD1 might be the D (5 bases). There are 11 residues in the CDR3. Deletions cut 1 base from V and 6 bases from J, with 7 bases between. Germline CDR1 is SQVTM and CDR2 is ANQGSEA.

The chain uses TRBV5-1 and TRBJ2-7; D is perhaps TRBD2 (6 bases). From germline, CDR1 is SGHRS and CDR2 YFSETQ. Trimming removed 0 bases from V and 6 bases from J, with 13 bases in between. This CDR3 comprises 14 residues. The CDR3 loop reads CASSLDGGRGEQYF. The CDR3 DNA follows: TGCGCCAGCAGCTTGGACGGGGGACGAGGCGAGCAGTACTTC.

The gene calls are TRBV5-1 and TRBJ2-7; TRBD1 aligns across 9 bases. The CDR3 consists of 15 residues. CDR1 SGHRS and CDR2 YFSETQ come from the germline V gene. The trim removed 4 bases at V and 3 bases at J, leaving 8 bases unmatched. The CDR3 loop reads CASSGPGQGNYEQYF. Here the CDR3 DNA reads TGCGCCAGCAGCGGACCGGGACAGGGAAACTACGAGCAGTACTTC.

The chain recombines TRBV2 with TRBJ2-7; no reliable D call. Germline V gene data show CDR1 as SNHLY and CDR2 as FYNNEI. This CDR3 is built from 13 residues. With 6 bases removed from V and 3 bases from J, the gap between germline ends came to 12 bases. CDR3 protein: CASRSTWNYEQYF. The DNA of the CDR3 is TGTGCCAGCAGGAGTACCTGGAACTACGAGCAGTACTTC.

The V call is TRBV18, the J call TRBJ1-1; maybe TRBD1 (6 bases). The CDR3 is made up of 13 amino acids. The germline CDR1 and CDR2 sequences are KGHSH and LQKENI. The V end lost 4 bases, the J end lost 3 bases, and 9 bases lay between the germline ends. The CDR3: CASSLEGDTEAFF. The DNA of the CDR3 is TGTGCCAGCTCACTTGAGGGGGACACTGAAGCTTTCTTT.

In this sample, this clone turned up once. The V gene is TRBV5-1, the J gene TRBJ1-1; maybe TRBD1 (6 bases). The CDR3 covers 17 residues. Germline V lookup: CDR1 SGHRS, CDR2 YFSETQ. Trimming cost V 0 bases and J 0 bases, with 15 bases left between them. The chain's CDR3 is CASSLGGQRFLNTEAFF. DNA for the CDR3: TGCGCCAGCAGCTTGGGGGGACAAAGGTTTTTGAACACTGAAGCTTTCTTT.

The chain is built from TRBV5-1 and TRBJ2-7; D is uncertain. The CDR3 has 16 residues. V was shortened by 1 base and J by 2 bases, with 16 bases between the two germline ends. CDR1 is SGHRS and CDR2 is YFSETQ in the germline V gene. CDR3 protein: CASSLSPGDPPYEQYF. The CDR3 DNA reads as TGCGCCAGCAGCTTGAGTCCGGGTGATCCCCCCTACGAGCAGTACTTC.

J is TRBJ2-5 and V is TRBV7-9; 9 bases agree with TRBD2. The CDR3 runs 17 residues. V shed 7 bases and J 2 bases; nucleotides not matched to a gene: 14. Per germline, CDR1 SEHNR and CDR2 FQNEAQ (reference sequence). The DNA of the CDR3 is TGTGCCAGCATTCCCTTGCGGGCGGGAGGGCTTCAAGAGACCCAGTACTTC. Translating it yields CASIPLRAGGLQETQYF. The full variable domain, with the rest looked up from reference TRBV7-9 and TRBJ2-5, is DTGVSQNPRHKITKRGQNVTFRCDPISEHNRLYWYRQTLGQGPEFLTYFQNEAQLEKSRLLSDRFSAERPKGSFSTLEIQRTEQGDSAMYLCASIPLRAGGLQETQYFGPGTRLLVL.

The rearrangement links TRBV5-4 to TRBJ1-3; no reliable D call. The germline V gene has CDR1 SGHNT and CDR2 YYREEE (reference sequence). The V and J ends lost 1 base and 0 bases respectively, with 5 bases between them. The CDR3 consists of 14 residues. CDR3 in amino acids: CASSLSGSGNTIYF. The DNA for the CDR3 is TGTGCCAGCAGCTTGTCGGGCTCTGGAAACACCATATATTTT.

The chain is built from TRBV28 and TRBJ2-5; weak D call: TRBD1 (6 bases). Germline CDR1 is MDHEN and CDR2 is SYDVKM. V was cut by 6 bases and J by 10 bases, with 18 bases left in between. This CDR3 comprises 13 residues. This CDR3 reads CASRLPGTDSQYF. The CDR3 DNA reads TGTGCCAGCAGGCTACCGGGGACGGACAGCCAGTACTTC.

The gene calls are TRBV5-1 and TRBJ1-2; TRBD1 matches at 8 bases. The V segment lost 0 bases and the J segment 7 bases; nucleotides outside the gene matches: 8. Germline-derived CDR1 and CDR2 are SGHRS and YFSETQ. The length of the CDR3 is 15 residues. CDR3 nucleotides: TGCGCCAGCAGCTTGGCCGGGACAGGTCCGGGTGGCTACACCTTC. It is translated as CASSLAGTGPGGYTF.

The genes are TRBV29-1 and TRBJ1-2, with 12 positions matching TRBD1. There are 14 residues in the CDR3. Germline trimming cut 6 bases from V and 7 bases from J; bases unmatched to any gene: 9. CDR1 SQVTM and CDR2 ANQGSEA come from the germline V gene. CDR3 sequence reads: CSVGAGQGASGYTF. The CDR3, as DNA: TGCAGCGTGGGGGCGGGACAGGGGGCGAGTGGCTACACCTTC.

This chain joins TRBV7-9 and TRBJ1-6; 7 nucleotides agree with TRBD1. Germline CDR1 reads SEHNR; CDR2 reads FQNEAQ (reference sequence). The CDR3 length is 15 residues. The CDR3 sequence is CATEGQAAYNSPLHF. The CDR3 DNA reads TGTGCTACTGAAGGACAGGCAGCCTATAATTCACCCCTCCACTTT.